This TCR beta chain was sequenced for a study of spatial heterogeneity in lung cancer. On the study more broadly: As counted in raw reads, each unique TCR and UMI combination appeared more than ten times on average.

Trimming removed 5 bases from V and 2 bases from J, with 17 bases in between. Germline lookup yields CDR1 SGHVS and CDR2 FNYEAQ. The CDR3 is 16 amino acids. TCRdb used MiXCR to reprocess the 5' RACE reads, holding one entry per CDR3 protein. Counted here are under 11,000 distinct CDR3 sequences, 3% to 4% occurring once; the ten biggest clones make up around 49%. The time point was: sample taken at primary tumor resection. Sequencing was performed on whole RNA extracted from tumor and nontumor lung tissue, or from frozen PBMC, and the material was left unsorted. This clonotype was seen repeatedly, ten times or more. A library prepared for alpha chains yielded this beta chain as an off-target read; its size is of little meaning.

The chain has TRBV7-6 and TRBJ2-3, with D unclear. Sequencing was performed on PBMCs, taken at surgery. The sequence was obtained from a female donor with early-stage non-small cell lung cancer. CDR3 DNA: TGTGCCAGCAGCCCAACATCTGGAGTTAACACAGATACGCAGTATTTT. This sequence encodes CASSPTSGVNTDTQYF.